The 32 T cell receptor beta chains below were found in one sample sequenced in a study of shared clonotypes between healthy human individuals. Sequencing used immunoSEQ multiplex PCR; TCRdb keeps in-frame clones, though not all of them. The table records about 980,000 clones, more than 75% of them present only once. Source material: memory CD4+ T cells sorted from blood. The subset denotes: CD45RA-negative fraction. These receptor sequences come from a man in his late teens or twenties in good health.

The gene calls are TRBV5-1 and TRBJ1-4, with 8 bases lining up with TRBD1. The ends lost 3 bases at V and 5 bases at J; junction bases unmatched: 3. Germline assignment: CDR1 SGHRS and CDR2 YFSETQ. The CDR3 covers 14 residues. CDR3 in amino acids: CASSSGGGNEKLFF. CDR3 nucleotides: TGCGCCAGCAGCTCAGGGGGCGGGAATGAAAAACTGTTTTTT. The variable domain in full, with the rest retrieved from reference TRBV5-1 and TRBJ1-4, is KAGVTQTPRYLIKTRGQQVTLSCSPISGHRSVSWYQQTPGQGLQFLFEYFSETQRNKGNFPGRFSGRQFSNSRSEMNVSTLELGDSALYLCASSSGGGNEKLFFGSGTQLSVL.

V usage is TRBV6-5 and J usage is TRBJ2-1; the match to TRBD1 covers 7 bases. The length of the CDR3 is 14 residues. Per the germline V gene, CDR1 is MNHEY and CDR2 is SVGAGI. V was pared by 5 bases and J by 8 bases, with 9 bases of the junction left unmatched. The CDR3 region is CASSEGQRYDEQFF. The CDR3 nucleotides read TGTGCCAGCAGTGAGGGACAGCGGTACGATGAGCAGTTCTTC.

There are a few counts of this clone. V and J are TRBV18 and TRBJ2-5, with a possible D match to TRBD2 (5 bases). Trimming took 2 bases from V and 6 from J, leaving 16 bases between them. CDR1 is KGHSH and CDR2 is LQKENI in the germline V gene. The CDR3 is made up of 15 amino acids. The CDR3 DNA sequence: TGTGCCAGCTCACCAACCTCACTAGATGGAAAGACCCAGTACTTC. Translating it yields CASSPTSLDGKTQYF.

This chain joins TRBV23-1 and TRBJ1-2; no definite D call. TRBV23-1 belongs to the ORF category, with a function that is uncertain. The V and J ends lost 7 bases and 7 bases respectively, with 10 bases between them. The CDR3 sequence is 11 residues long. CDR3 protein: CASIRRTGYTF. The CDR3 nucleotides read TGCGCCAGCATAAGGAGAACTGGCTACACCTTC.

The rearrangement uses TRBV6-5 and TRBJ1-2, with D tentatively TRBD1 (5 bases). Germline V CDR1 and CDR2: MNHEY, SVGAGI. CDR3 length: 13 residues. The germline V and J ends were trimmed by 5 bases and 5 bases, with 12 bases remaining between them. CDR3 sequence: CASSQGRYYGYTF. For the CDR3, the DNA is TGTGCCAGCAGTCAGGGAAGGTATTATGGCTACACCTTC.

The V and J genes are TRBV7-6 and TRBJ2-5; 8 nucleotides line up with TRBD2. The CDR3 runs 14 residues. Germline V gives CDR1 SGHVS, CDR2 FNYEAQ. Trimming took 5 bases from V and 5 from J; bases not matched to a gene: 7. CDR3 nucleotides: TGTGCCAGCAGCGTAACGGGGGGGCGGGAGACCCAGTACTTC. Translation gives CASSVTGGRETQYF.

This clone was picked up a small number of times. The rearrangement links TRBV5-5 to TRBJ2-7; 7 bases match TRBD1. Germline values: CDR1 SGHKS, CDR2 YYEKEE (reference sequence). This CDR3 comprises 15 residues. Trimming at V came to 3 bases and at J to 7 bases, leaving 13 bases not matched to a gene. CDR3 DNA: TGTGCCAGCAGCTGGTCCGGGACAGCCCTATGGGAGCAGTACTTC. Translated, it gives CASSWSGTALWEQYF.

This chain's CDR3 is CAISESKRSGNTDTQYF. DNA of the CDR3: TGTGCCATCAGTGAGTCGAAACGAAGCGGCAACACAGATACGCAGTATTTT. This chain connects TRBV10-3 to TRBJ2-3, with D perhaps matching TRBD2 (5 bases). In germline, CDR1 is ENHRY, CDR2 SYGVKD. CDR3 length equals 17 residues. Trimming cost V 0 bases and J 2 bases, with 15 bases left between them.

The V and J genes are TRBV30 and TRBJ1-6; D is unclear. The CDR3 runs to 14 residues. The ends were cut back, 3 bases at V and 0 bases at J, with 6 bases in the middle. Germline assignment: CDR1 GTSNPN and CDR2 SVGIG (reference sequence). CDR3 sequence reads: CAWRLSSYNSPLHF. CDR3 in DNA: TGTGCCTGGAGATTGAGCTCCTATAATTCACCCCTCCACTTT.

The genes are TRBV2 and TRBJ2-2; D is unclear. This CDR3 is 12 amino acids long. Trimming removed 6 bases at V and 4 bases at J, with 6 bases between. CDR1 is SNHLY and CDR2 is FYNNEI in the germline V gene. The CDR3 spells CASSLFTGELFF. CDR3 in DNA: TGTGCCAGCAGCCTCTTCACCGGGGAGCTGTTTTTT. Based on the CDR3 plus reference TRBV2 and TRBJ2-2, the full variable domain is EPEVTQTPSHQVTQMGQEVILRCVPISNHLYFYWYRQILGQKVEFLVSFYNNEISEKSEIFDDQFSVERPDGSNFTLKIRSTKLEDSAMYFCASSLFTGELFFGEGSRLTVL.

This chain joins TRBV28 and TRBJ1-1; D not resolved. Looked up from germline, CDR1 is MDHEN and CDR2 is SYDVKM. The V gene lost 2 bases and the J gene lost 0 bases, with 7 bases spanning the gap. There are 14 residues in the CDR3. CDR3 sequence reads: CASSLPALNTEAFF. The CDR3 nucleotides read TGTGCCAGCAGTTTACCAGCATTGAACACTGAAGCTTTCTTT.

The J gene is TRBJ1-3, the V gene TRBV4-2; no clear D gene. Germline loops: CDR1 LGHNA, CDR2 YNFKEQ. The CDR3 length is 15 residues. V was shortened by 0 bases and J by 1 base, with 7 bases between the two germline ends. CDR3 residues: CASSQDLGSGNTIYF. The DNA for the CDR3 is TGTGCCAGCAGCCAAGACCTGGGATCTGGAAACACCATATATTTT.

The V gene is TRBV4-3, the J gene TRBJ1-3, with D possibly TRBD1 on 5 matching bases. The CDR3 is made up of 16 amino acids. Trimming removed 3 bases from V and 0 bases from J, with 12 bases in between. CDR1 LGHNA and CDR2 YSLEER come from the germline V gene. The CDR3 region is CASSQDGAGSGNTIYF. The CDR3 DNA reads as TGCGCCAGCAGCCAGGATGGGGCCGGCTCTGGAAACACCATATATTTT.

This chain links TRBV6-5 with TRBJ2-1; no clear D. The CDR3 totals 15 residues. In germline, CDR1 is MNHEY, CDR2 SVGAGI. The V gene lost 6 bases and the J gene lost 2 bases, with 14 bases spanning the gap. The DNA of the CDR3 is TGTGCCAGCAGATCTCCCACGGGCCCCTACAATGAGCAGTTCTTC. Protein: CASRSPTGPYNEQFF.

The chain is built from TRBV9 and TRBJ2-2; D remains unclear. V lost 4 bases, J lost 6 bases, and 10 bases lay in between. This CDR3 region has 13 residues. CDR1 is SGDLS and CDR2 is YYNGEE in the germline V gene. In nucleotides, the CDR3 is TGTGCCAGCAGCCCCCGCCCGGCCGGGGAGCTGTTTTTT. This sequence encodes CASSPRPAGELFF.

DNA of the CDR3: TGTGCCAGCAGTGATATTTCGGGGACCTACGAGCAGTACTTC. This encodes CASSDISGTYEQYF. This sequence joins TRBV6-1 and TRBJ2-7, with TRBD2 as a possible D gene (5 bases). CDR1 and CDR2 (germline): MNHNS, SASEGT. Trimming removed 3 bases from V and 2 bases from J, with 11 bases in between. The CDR3 length is 14 residues.

CDR3 sequence: CASSPRRSMNTEAFF. In DNA form, the CDR3 reads TGTGCCAGCAGCCCCAGGAGGAGCATGAACACTGAAGCTTTCTTT. The gene calls are TRBV9 and TRBJ1-1; no reliable D call. CDR3 length equals 15 residues. CDR1 and CDR2 from the germline V gene are SGDLS and YYNGEE. V was cut by 4 bases and J by 0 bases, with 13 bases left in between.

The chain carries TRBV5-8 and TRBJ1-2; TRBD1 aligns across 12 bases. CDR1 is SGHTS, CDR2 YDEGEE, per germline. Trimming cost V 3 bases and J 4 bases; bases outside gene matches: 7. CDR3 length: 16 residues. The CDR3 region is CASSSTGTGGSYGYTF. CDR3 sequence (DNA): TGTGCCAGCAGCTCCACCGGGACAGGGGGCAGCTATGGCTACACCTTC.

This chain links TRBV7-2 with TRBJ2-1, with 9 positions matching TRBD2. Trimming cost V 1 base and J 4 bases; bases outside gene matches: 2. CDR1 is SGHTA and CDR2 is FQGNSA in the germline V gene. There are 15 residues in the CDR3. In DNA form, the CDR3 reads TGTGCCAGCAGCTTAGGGGCGGGAGGGTACAATGAGCAGTTCTTC. It specifies CASSLGAGGYNEQFF.

The chain couples TRBV7-9 to TRBJ2-5; no definite D call. CDR1 and CDR2 (germline): SEHNR, FQNEAQ (reference sequence). This CDR3 is built from 12 residues. Trimming pared 4 bases from V and 4 bases from J, leaving 7 bases between. DNA for the CDR3: TGTGCCAGCAGCTCGACTTTAGAGACCCAGTACTTC. Translated, it gives CASSSTLETQYF.

The V and J genes are TRBV5-1 and TRBJ1-3; a weak D match, TRBD1 (6 bases). The CDR3 runs to 15 residues. Trimming took off 4 bases at V and 2 bases at J, with 13 bases between the two ends. The germline CDR1 and CDR2 sequences are SGHRS and YFSETQ. The chain's CDR3 is CASSLTGSTGNTIYF. The CDR3 region has the DNA TGCGCCAGCAGCCTGACAGGATCGACTGGAAACACCATATATTTT.

This clone appeared a few times. V is TRBV7-2 and J is TRBJ2-3; TRBD2 aligns across 11 bases. The germline gives CDR1 SGHTA, CDR2 FQGNSA. Unmatched junction bases numbered 1, after V lost 3 bases and J lost 11 bases. The CDR3 has 12 amino acids. The CDR3 bases are TGTGCCAGCAGCTTCACTAGCGGGAGGCAGTATTTT. It encodes CASSFTSGRQYF.

The rearrangement uses TRBV6-5 and TRBJ2-7, with D possibly called TRBD1 or TRBD2 (5 bases each). This CDR3 region has 13 residues. V lost 4 bases and J 6 bases, leaving 13 bases between the germline ends. Germline assignment: CDR1 MNHEY and CDR2 SVGAGI. The CDR3 nucleotides read TGTGCCAGCAGTTCATCCGGGGCCTCCGAGCAGTACTTC. This translates into CASSSSGASEQYF.

A few counts support this clone. The chain employs TRBV10-3 and TRBJ1-5; D remains ambiguous. The CDR3 runs 13 residues. The germline gives CDR1 ENHRY, CDR2 SYGVKD. The V gene lost 10 bases and the J gene lost 0 bases, with 10 bases spanning the gap. The CDR3 DNA follows: TGTGCCACAGCCCAGAGTAGCAATCAGCCCCAGCATTTT. Translation: CATAQSSNQPQHF.

This sequence joins TRBV5-4 and TRBJ2-7; 7 bases line up with TRBD1. The germline CDR1 and CDR2 sequences are SGHNT and YYREEE (reference sequence). The CDR3 runs 15 residues. V dropped 0 bases and J dropped 4; count of bases not matched to a gene: 7. The CDR3 here is CASSLAGRGSYEQYF. In nucleotides, the CDR3 is TGTGCCAGCAGCTTGGCCGGCAGGGGGTCGTACGAGCAGTACTTC. The whole variable domain, filled in from reference TRBV5-4 and TRBJ2-7, reads ETGVTQSPTHLIKTRGQQVTLRCSSQSGHNTVSWYQQALGQGPQFIFQYYREEENGRGNFPPRFSGLQFPNYSSELNVNALELDDSALYLCASSLAGRGSYEQYFGPGTRLTVT.

This clone has just a few counts. The chain couples TRBV9 to TRBJ2-7; TRBD2 is a possible D gene (7 bases). The CDR3 extends over 19 amino acids. Trimming removed 10 bases at V and 4 bases at J, with 36 bases between. Germline values: CDR1 SGDLS, CDR2 YYNGEE. CDR3 protein: CAYPEVTGGPNSTDYEQYF. The CDR3 DNA follows: TGTGCCTACCCCGAGGTAACGGGGGGCCCGAACTCAACCGATTACGAGCAGTACTTC.

V is TRBV10-1 and J is TRBJ2-3; either TRBD1 or TRBD2 may fit D (5 bases each). The CDR3 has 16 amino acids. CDR1 is WNHNN, CDR2 SYGVQD, per germline (reference sequence). Trimming shortened V by 3 bases and J by 4 bases, and 17 bases separated the two germline ends. The CDR3 sequence is CASSDSGASGPDTQYF. The CDR3 region has the DNA TGCGCCAGCAGTGATTCCGGGGCCTCAGGGCCAGATACGCAGTATTTT.

The V and J genes are TRBV5-4 and TRBJ2-4; 7 bases map to TRBD1. CDR1 is SGHNT, CDR2 YYREEE, per germline (reference sequence). The CDR3 sequence is 15 residues long. After removal of 4 bases from V and 3 bases from J, the junction contained 7 bases not matched to a gene. CDR3 DNA sequence: TGTGCCAGCAGCCCGAGTGGGGACAGCAAAAACATTCAGTACTTC. Amino acid sequence: CASSPSGDSKNIQYF.

The chain is built from TRBV9 and TRBJ2-3, with a possible D match to TRBD2 (5 bases). V dropped 1 base and J dropped 2 bases, with 11 bases sitting between them. From germline, CDR1 is SGDLS and CDR2 YYNGEE. The CDR3 has 15 amino acids. DNA for the CDR3: TGTGCCAGCAGCGTATGGGAGCGATCCACAGATACGCAGTATTTT. Its translation: CASSVWERSTDTQYF. The whole variable domain, remainder taken from reference TRBV9 and TRBJ2-3, is DSGVTQTPKHLITATGQRVTLRCSPRSGDLSVYWYQQSLDQGLQFLIQYYNGEERAKGNILERFSAQQFPDLHSELNLSSLELGDSALYFCASSVWERSTDTQYFGPGTRLTVL.

This clone came up many times. The rearrangement uses TRBV18 and TRBJ1-1, with a weak D call TRBD1 (6 bases). V was pared by 3 bases and J by 0 bases, with 17 bases between. CDR1 is KGHSH and CDR2 is LQKENI in the germline V gene. The CDR3 consists of 17 residues. The CDR3 reads CASSPLSSTGMNTEAFF. CDR3 coding DNA: TGTGCCAGCTCACCCTTAAGTTCAACAGGGATGAACACTGAAGCTTTCTTT.

The J gene is TRBJ2-2, the V gene TRBV7-9, with 12 nucleotides matching TRBD1. Trimming took 5 bases from V and 6 from J; bases not matched to a gene: 7. The CDR3 sequence is 16 residues long. Germline CDR1 SEHNR, CDR2 FQNEAQ (reference sequence). The CDR3 loop reads CASSHTGQGAPGELFF. The DNA of the CDR3 is TGTGCCAGCAGCCATACGGGACAGGGGGCCCCCGGGGAGCTGTTTTTT.

This chain uses TRBV4-1 with TRBJ1-3, with TRBD1 identical over 9 bases. The CDR3 is made up of 17 amino acids. The V gene's germline CDR1 is MGHRA and CDR2 YSYEKL. V lost 3 bases to trimming and J lost 3 bases; unmatched junction nucleotides: 9. The CDR3 nucleotides are TGCGCCAGCAGCCAGGAGACAGGGGGTAGTTTTGGAAACACCATATATTTT. Protein sequence: CASSQETGGSFGNTIYF.